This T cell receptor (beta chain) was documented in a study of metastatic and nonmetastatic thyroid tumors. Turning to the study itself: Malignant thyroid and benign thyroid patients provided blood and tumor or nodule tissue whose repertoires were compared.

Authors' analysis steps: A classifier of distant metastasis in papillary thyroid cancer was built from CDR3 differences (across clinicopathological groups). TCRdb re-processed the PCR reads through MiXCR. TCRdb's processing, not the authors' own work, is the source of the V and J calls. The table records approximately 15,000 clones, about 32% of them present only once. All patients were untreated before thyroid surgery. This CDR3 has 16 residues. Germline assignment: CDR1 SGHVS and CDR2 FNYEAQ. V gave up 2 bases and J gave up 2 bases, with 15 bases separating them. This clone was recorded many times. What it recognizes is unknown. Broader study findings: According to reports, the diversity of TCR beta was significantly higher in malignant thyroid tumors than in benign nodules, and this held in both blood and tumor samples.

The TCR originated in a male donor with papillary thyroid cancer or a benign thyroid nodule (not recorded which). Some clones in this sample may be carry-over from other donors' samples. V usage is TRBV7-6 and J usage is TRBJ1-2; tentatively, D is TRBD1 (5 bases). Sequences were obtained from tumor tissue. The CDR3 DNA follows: TGTGCCAGCAGCTTACAAATGGGACGCCAGAACTATGGCTACACCTTC. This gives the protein CASSLQMGRQNYGYTF. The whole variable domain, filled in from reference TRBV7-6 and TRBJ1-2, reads GAGVSQSPRYKVTKRGQDVALRCDPISGHVSLYWYRQALGQGPEFLTYFNYEAQQDKSGLPNDRFSAERPEGSISTLTIQRTEQRDSAMYRCASSLQMGRQNYGYTFGSGTRLTVV.